This T cell receptor beta chain was sequenced for a study of blood T cell repertoires in COVID-19. Study-wide background: From the United States, Italy and Spain came samples of acute and convalescent COVID-19. PBMCs, B-cell-depleted T cells, or T cells provided the cDNA or gDNA that made up the material.

Trimming shortened V by 6 bases and J by 5 bases, and 20 bases separated the two germline ends. Germline values: CDR1 MNHEY, CDR2 SMNVEV (reference sequence). The CDR3 has 15 amino acids. In the original analysis: Researchers report that nucleated cell counts were estimated from reference gene primer amplification. Assay used: immunoSEQ multiplex PCR; TCRdb lists only in-frame clones, some missing. V and J calls plus clone size are reproduced from that table; the DNA served to infer D and trimming. This table holds under 150,000 clones, 88% found once. The chain combines TRBV27 with TRBJ2-7; D is perhaps TRBD1 (7 bases). The TCR was taken from a man in his fifties or sixties with acute or convalescent COVID-19. Material for sequencing was peripheral blood. CDR3 sequence: CASSSQGRGVNEQYF. CDR3 DNA sequence: TGTGCCAGCAGCAGTCAGGGCAGGGGGGTCAACGAGCAGTACTTC.